The TCR beta chain under discussion was sequenced for a study of technical replicates of blood from a handful of donors. This table comes from immunoSEQ multiplex PCR, and its TCRdb copy is limited to in-frame clones, with some not included. The sample lists 83,000 or so clones, 90% to 95% seen once, with approximately 0.25% in the top ten. The ends were cut back, 0 bases at V and 3 bases at J, with 3 bases in the middle. CDR3 length equals 12 residues. Germline V gene lookup returns CDR1 SQVTM and CDR2 ANQGSEA. The chain is built from TRBV29-1 and TRBJ1-3; D is undetermined. The sequence was obtained from a human donor in good health. Sample: T cells isolated from PBMCs. In DNA form, the CDR3 reads TGCAGCGTTGAAGACATTGGAAACACCATATATTTT. Translation: CSVEDIGNTIYF. Full variable domain (missing parts from reference TRBV29-1 and TRBJ1-3): SAVISQKPSRDICQRGTSLTIQCQVDSQVTMMFWYRQQPGQSLTLIATANQGSEATYESGFVIDKFPISRPNLTFSTLTVSNMSPEDSSIYLCSVEDIGNTIYFGEGSWLTVV.